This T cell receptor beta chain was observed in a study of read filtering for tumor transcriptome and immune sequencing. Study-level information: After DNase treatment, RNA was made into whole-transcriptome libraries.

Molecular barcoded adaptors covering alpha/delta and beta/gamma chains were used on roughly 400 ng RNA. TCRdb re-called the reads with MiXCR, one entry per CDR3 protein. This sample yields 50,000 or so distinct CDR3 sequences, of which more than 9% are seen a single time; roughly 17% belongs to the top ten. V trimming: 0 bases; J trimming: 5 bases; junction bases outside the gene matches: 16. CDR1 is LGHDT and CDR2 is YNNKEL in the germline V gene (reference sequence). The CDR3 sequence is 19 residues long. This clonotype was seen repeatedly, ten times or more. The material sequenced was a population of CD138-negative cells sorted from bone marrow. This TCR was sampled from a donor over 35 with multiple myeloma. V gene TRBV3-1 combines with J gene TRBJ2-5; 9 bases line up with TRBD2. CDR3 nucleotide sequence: TGTGCCAGCAGCCAAGACGAGGTCGCTCGCGGGGGGGCCGGTGAGACCCAGTACTTC. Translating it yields CASSQDEVARGGAGETQYF.